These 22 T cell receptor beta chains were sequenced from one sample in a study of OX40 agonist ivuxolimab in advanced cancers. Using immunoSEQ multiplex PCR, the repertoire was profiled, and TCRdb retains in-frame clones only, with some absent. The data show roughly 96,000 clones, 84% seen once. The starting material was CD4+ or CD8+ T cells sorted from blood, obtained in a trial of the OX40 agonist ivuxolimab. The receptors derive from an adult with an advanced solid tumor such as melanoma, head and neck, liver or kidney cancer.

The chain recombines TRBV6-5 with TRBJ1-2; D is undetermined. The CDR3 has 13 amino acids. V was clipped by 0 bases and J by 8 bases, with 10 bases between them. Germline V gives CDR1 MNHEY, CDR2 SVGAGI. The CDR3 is CASSYSSPYGYTF. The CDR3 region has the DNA TGTGCCAGCAGTTACTCGTCTCCTTACGGCTACACCTTC.

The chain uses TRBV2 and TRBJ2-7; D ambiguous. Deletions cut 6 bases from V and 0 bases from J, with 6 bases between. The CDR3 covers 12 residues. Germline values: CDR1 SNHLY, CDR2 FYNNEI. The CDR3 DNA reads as TGTGCCAGCAGCCTCAGCTCCTACGAGCAGTACTTC. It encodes CASSLSSYEQYF. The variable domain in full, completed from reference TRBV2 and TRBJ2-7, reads EPEVTQTPSHQVTQMGQEVILRCVPISNHLYFYWYRQILGQKVEFLVSFYNNEISEKSEIFDDQFSVERPDGSNFTLKIRSTKLEDSAMYFCASSLSSYEQYFGPGTRLTVT.

The CDR3 spells CAIRYSTGNHNSPLHF. Here the CDR3 DNA reads TGTGCCATTCGATACAGTACAGGCAACCATAATTCACCCCTCCACTTT. This chain links TRBV10-3 with TRBJ1-6; D possibly corresponds to TRBD1 (5 bases). The V end was cut by 9 bases, the J end by 5 bases, with 20 bases between. Per germline, CDR1 ENHRY and CDR2 SYGVKD. The CDR3 length is 16 residues.

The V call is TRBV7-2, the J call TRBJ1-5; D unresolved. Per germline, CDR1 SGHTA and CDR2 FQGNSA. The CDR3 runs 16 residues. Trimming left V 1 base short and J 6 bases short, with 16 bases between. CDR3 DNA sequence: TGTGCCAGCAGCTTAGGAACAGCCTATAGCGGTCAGCCCCAGCATTTT. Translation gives CASSLGTAYSGQPQHF. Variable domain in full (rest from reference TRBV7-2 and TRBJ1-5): GAGVSQSPSNKVTEKGKDVELRCDPISGHTALYWYRQSLGQGLEFLIYFQGNSAPDKSGLPSDRFSAERTGGSVSTLTIQRTQQEDSAVYLCASSLGTAYSGQPQHFGDGTRLSIL.

This CDR3 reads CSAGQGIFANTGELFF. The DNA for the CDR3 is TGCAGCGCGGGACAGGGGATTTTCGCGAACACCGGGGAGCTGTTTTTT. The chain uses TRBV29-1 and TRBJ2-2; TRBD1 agrees at 10 bases. CDR1 is SQVTM and CDR2 is ANQGSEA in the germline V gene. V lost 7 bases to trimming and J lost 0 bases; unmatched junction nucleotides: 8. The CDR3 is made up of 16 amino acids.

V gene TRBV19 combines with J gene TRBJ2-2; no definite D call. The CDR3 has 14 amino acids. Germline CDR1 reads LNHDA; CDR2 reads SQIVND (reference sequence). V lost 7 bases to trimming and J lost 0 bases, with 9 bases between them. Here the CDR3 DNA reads TGTGCCAGTAAGGAGCGATCGAACACCGGGGAGCTGTTTTTT. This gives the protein CASKERSNTGELFF.

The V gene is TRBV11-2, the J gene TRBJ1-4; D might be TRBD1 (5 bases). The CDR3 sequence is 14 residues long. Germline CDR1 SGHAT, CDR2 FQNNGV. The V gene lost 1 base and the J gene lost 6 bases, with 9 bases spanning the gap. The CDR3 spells CASSLGGLDEKLFF. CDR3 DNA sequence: TGTGCCAGCAGCTTAGGGGGCTTGGATGAAAAACTGTTTTTT. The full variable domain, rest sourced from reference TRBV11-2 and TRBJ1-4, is EAGVAQSPRYKIIEKRQSVAFWCNPISGHATLYWYQQILGQGPKLLIQFQNNGVVDDSQLPKDRFSAERLKGVDSTLKIQPAKLEDSAVYLCASSLGGLDEKLFFGSGTQLSVL.

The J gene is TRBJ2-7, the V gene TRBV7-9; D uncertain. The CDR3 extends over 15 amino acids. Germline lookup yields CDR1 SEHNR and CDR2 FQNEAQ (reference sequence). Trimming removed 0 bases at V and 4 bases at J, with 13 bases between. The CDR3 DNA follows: TGTGCCAGCAGCTTAGCGCTTGGGAAAGTATACGAGCAGTACTTC. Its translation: CASSLALGKVYEQYF.

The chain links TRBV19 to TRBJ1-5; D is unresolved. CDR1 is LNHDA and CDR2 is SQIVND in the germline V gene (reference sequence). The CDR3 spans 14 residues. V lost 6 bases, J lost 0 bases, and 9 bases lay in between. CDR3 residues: CASSHPGSNQPQHF. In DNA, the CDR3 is TGTGCCAGTAGCCATCCAGGTAGCAATCAGCCCCAGCATTTT.

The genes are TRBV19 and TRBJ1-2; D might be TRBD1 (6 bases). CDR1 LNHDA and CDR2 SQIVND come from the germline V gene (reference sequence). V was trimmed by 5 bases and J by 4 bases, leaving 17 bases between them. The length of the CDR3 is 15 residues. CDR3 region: CASSSLTGYLYGYTF. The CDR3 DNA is TGTGCCAGTAGTTCGCTGACAGGATACCTCTATGGCTACACCTTC.

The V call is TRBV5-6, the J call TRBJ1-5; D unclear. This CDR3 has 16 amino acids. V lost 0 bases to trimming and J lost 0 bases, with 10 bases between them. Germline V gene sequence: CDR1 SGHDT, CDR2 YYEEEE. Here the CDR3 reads CASSLGGMGSNQPQHF. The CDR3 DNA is TGTGCCAGCAGCTTGGGCGGGATGGGTAGCAATCAGCCCCAGCATTTT.

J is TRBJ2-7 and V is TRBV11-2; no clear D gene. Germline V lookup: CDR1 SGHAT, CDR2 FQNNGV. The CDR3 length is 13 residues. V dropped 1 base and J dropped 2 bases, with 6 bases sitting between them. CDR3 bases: TGTGCCAGCAGCTTAGCGATAACCTACGAGCAGTACTTC. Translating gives CASSLAITYEQYF. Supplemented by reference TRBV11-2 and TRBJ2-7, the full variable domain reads EAGVAQSPRYKIIEKRQSVAFWCNPISGHATLYWYQQILGQGPKLLIQFQNNGVVDDSQLPKDRFSAERLKGVDSTLKIQPAKLEDSAVYLCASSLAITYEQYFGPGTRLTVT.

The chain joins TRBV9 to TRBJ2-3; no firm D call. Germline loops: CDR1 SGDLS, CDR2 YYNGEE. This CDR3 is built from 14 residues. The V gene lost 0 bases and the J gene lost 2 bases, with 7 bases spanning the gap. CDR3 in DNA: TGTGCCAGCAGCGTAGACTCCTACACAGATACGCAGTATTTT. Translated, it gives CASSVDSYTDTQYF. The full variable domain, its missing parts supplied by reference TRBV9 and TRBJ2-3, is DSGVTQTPKHLITATGQRVTLRCSPRSGDLSVYWYQQSLDQGLQFLIQYYNGEERAKGNILERFSAQQFPDLHSELNLSSLELGDSALYFCASSVDSYTDTQYFGPGTRLTVL.

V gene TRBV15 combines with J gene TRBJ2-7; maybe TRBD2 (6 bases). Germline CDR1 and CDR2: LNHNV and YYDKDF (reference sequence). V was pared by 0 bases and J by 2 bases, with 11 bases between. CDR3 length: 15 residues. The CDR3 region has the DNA TGTGCCACCAGCAGAGAGGAGGGGCTTACCTACGAGCAGTACTTC. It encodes CATSREEGLTYEQYF.

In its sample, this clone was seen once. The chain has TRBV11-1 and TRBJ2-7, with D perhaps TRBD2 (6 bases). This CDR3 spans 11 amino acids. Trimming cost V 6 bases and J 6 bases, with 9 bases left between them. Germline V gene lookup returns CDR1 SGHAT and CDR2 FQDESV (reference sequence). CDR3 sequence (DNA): TGTGCCAGCAGTTACGGGGGCGAGCAGTACTTC. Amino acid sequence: CASSYGGEQYF.

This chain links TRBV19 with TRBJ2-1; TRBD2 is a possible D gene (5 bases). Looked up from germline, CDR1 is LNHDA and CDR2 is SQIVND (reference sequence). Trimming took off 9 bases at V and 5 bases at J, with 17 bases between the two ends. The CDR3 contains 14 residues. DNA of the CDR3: TGTGCCAGCGAAATCCTCCCGGGGAACAATGAGCAGTTCTTC. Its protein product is CASEILPGNNEQFF.

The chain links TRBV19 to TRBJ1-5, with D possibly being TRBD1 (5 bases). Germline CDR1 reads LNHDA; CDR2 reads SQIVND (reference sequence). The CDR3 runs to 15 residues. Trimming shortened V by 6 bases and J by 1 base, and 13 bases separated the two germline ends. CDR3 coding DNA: TGTGCCAGTAGCCTGCAGGGAGGGAGCAATCAGCCCCAGCATTTT. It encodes CASSLQGGSNQPQHF.

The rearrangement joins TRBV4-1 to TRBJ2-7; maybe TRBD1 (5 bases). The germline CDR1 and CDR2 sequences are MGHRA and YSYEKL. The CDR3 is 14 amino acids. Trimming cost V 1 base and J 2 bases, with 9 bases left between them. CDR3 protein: CASSQADSTYEQYF. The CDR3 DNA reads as TGCGCCAGCAGCCAAGCCGACAGTACCTACGAGCAGTACTTC.

The CDR3 spells CASSRLAGGADTQYF. The CDR3 region has the DNA TGTGCCAGCAGTCGGCTAGCGGGAGGTGCAGATACGCAGTATTTT. This chain links TRBV2 with TRBJ2-3; 11 nucleotides match TRBD2. CDR1 is SNHLY, CDR2 FYNNEI, per germline. V dropped 5 bases and J dropped 4; count of bases not matched to a gene: 5. The CDR3 has 15 residues.

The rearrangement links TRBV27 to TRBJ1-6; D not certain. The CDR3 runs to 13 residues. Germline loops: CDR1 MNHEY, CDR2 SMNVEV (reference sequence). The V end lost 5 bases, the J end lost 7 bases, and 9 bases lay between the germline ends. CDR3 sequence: CASSVTGNSPLHF. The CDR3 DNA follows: TGTGCCAGCAGTGTTACTGGGAATTCACCCCTCCACTTT.

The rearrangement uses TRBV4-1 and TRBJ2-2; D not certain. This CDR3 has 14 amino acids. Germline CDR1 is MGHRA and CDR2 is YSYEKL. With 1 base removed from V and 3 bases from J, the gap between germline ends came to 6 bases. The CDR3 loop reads CASSQVIDTGELFF. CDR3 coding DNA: TGCGCCAGCAGCCAAGTGATCGACACCGGGGAGCTGTTTTTT.

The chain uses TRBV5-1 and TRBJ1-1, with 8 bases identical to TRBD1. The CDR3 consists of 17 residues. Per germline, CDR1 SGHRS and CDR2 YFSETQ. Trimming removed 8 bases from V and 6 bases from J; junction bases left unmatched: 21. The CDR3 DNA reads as TGCGCCAGTTTGTCAAACACCGGGACAGGCACGCGGGCTGAAGCTTTCTTT. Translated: CASLSNTGTGTRAEAFF.